This T cell receptor beta chain was obtained from a study of shared clonotypes between healthy human individuals. Looking at the study overall: A donor's plate count was three for CD4 naive and three for CD4 memory; CD8 naive had two and CD8 memory one. Notes on the study in general: A handful of donors had approximately 4.6% of their naive CD4 clonotypes in common.

Trimming took 4 bases from V and 2 from J; bases not matched to a gene: 12. The CDR3 contains 17 residues. Germline-derived CDR1 and CDR2 are KGHSH and LQKENI. A deep-level run was used for the assay. Genomic DNA of each subset was evenly split across several immunoSEQ plates. Profiling relied on immunoSEQ multiplex PCR, and the TCRdb table lists in-frame clones only, not all of them. The repertoire has 400,000 or so clones, 90% to 97% of them found once; the top ten carry more than 0.3%. As for this clone: Its specificity is not known.

The receptor comes from a man aged 25-45 years in good health. J is TRBJ2-3 and V is TRBV18; TRBD2 matches at 7 bases. Sample: memory CD8+ T cells sorted from blood. Subset given: CD45RO+ cells pooled with CCR7-negative TemRA cells. The CDR3 spells CASSLILSGLHTDTQYF. CDR3 DNA: TGTGCCAGCTCACTCATACTTAGCGGGCTCCACACAGATACGCAGTATTTT.